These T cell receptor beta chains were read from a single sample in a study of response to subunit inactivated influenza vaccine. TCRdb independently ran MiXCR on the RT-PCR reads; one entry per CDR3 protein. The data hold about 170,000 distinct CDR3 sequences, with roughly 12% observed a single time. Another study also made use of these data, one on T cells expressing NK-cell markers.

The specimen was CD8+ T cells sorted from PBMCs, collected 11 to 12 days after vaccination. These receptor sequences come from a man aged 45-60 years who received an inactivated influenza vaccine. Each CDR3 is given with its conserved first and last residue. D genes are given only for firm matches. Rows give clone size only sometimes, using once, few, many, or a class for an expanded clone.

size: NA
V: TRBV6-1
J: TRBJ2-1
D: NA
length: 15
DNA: TGTGCCACAAGGTTTAGCGGAAGCTCCTACAATGAGCAGTTCTTC
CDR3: CATRFSGSSYNEQFF

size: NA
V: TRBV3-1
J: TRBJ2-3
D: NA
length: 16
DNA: TGTGCCAGCAGCCAAGCTCCGGGGTCGAGCACAGATACGCAGTATTTT
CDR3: CASSQAPGSSTDTQYF

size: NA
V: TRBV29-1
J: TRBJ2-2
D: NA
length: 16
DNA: TGCAGCGTTGAAGAAATAGGCGGACGTCACACCGGGGAGCTGTTTTTT
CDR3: CSVEEIGGRHTGELFF

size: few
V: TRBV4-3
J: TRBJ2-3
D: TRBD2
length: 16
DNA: TGCGCCAGCAGCCAAGGAACTAGCGGGTTCCCAGATACGCAGTATTTT
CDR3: CASSQGTSGFPDTQYF

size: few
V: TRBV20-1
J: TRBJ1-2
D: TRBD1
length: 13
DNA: TGCAGTGCACCGGGACAGGGTTTTAATGGCTACACCTTC
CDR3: CSAPGQGFNGYTF

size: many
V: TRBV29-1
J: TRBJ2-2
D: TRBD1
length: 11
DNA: TGCAGCGTTCCGGGACAGGGGTTCATGTTTTTT
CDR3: CSVPGQGFMFF

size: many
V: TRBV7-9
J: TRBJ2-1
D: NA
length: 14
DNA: TGTGCCAGCAGCCCTGACGGCGGGTACAATGAGCAGTTCTTC
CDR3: CASSPDGGYNEQFF

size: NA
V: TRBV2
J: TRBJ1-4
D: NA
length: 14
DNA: TGTGCCAGCAGTCCTGGACCGATTAATGAAAAACTGTTTTTT
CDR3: CASSPGPINEKLFF

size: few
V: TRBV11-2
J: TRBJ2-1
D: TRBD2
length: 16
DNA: TGTGCCAGCAGCTTAGAACTAGCGGGCTCCTACAATGAGCAGTTCTTC
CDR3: CASSLELAGSYNEQFF

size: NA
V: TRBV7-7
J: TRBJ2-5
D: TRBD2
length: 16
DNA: TGTGCTAGCAGCCCCGGACTAGCGGGGGTTGGGGAGACCCAGTACTTC
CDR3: CASSPGLAGVGETQYF

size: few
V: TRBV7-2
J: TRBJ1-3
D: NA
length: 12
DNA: TGTGCCAGCAGCTTAGCTGGAAACACCATATATTTT
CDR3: CASSLAGNTIYF

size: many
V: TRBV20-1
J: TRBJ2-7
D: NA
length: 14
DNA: TGCAGTGCTAGACTCCGGGGCAGCCTCTACGAGCAGTACTTC
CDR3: CSARLRGSLYEQYF

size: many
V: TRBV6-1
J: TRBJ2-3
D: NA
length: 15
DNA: TGTGCCAGCAGCACCGGGACCCTCGGGGAAAATACGCAGTATTTT
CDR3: CASSTGTLGENTQYF

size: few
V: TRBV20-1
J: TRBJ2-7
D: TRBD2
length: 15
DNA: TGCAGTGCACCAGAGCTGACTAGCGTCTCCTACGAGCAGTACTTC
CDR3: CSAPELTSVSYEQYF

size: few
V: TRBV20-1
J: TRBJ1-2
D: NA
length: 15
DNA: TGCAGTGCTAGAGATTACCGCAGGGTCGACTATGGCTACACCTTC
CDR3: CSARDYRRVDYGYTF

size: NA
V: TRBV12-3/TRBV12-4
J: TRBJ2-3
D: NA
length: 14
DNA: TGTGCCATCTATAACGGGTCTAGCACAGATACGCAGTATTTT
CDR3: CAIYNGSSTDTQYF

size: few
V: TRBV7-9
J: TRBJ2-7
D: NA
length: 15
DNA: TGTGCCAGCAGCTTAGTTGTTTTCGGGGCCTACGAGCAGTACTTC
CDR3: CASSLVVFGAYEQYF

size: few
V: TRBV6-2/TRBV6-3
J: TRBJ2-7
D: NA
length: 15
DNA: TGTGCCAGCAGTTACCTCGGCCAGGGAGCGAGAGAGCAGTACTTC
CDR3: CASSYLGQGAREQYF

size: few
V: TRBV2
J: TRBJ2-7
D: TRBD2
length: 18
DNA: TGTGCCAGCAGAGAGGCTAGCGGGGGCCTCAGGAGCTCCTACGAGCAGTACTTC
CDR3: CASREASGGLRSSYEQYF

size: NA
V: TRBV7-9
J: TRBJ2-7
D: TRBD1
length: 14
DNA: TGTGCCAGCAGCTTCTCGGGACAGGGTTACGAGCAGTACTTC
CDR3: CASSFSGQGYEQYF

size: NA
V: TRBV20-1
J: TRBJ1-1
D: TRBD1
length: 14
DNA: TGCAGTGCTGAGGAGGACAGGAGGAACACTGAAGCTTTCTTT
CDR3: CSAEEDRRNTEAFF

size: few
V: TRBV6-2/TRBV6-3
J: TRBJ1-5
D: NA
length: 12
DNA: TGTGCCAGCGCGAAGGGAAGCCAGCCCCAGCATTTT
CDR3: CASAKGSQPQHF

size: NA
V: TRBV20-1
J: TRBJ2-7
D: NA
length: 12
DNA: TGCAGTGCTAGAGACATCTCCTACGAGCAGTACTTC
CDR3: CSARDISYEQYF

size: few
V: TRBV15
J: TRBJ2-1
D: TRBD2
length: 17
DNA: TGTGCCACCAGCGGAAGTTTCTCTAGCGGGGCCGACAATGAGCAGTTCTTC
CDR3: CATSGSFSSGADNEQFF

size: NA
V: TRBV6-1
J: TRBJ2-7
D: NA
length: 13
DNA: TGTGCCAGCAGTGAAGGGAGGGGTTGGGAGCAGTACTTC
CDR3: CASSEGRGWEQYF

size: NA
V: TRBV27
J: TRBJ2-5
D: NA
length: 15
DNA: TGTGCCAGCAGTTTATTAGCGGCGTACCAAGAGACCCAGTACTTC
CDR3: CASSLLAAYQETQYF

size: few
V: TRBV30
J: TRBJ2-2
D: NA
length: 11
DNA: TGTGCCTGGAGGGGCACCGGGGAGCTGTTTTTT
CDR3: CAWRGTGELFF

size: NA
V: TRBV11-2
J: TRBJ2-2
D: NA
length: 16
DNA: TGTGCCAGCAGCGACCTACAGGTTCCTCGAACCGGGGAGCTGTTTTTT
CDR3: CASSDLQVPRTGELFF

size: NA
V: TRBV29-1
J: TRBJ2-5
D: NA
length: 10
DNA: TGCAGCGTTGAAGGGGAGACCCAGTACTTC
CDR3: CSVEGETQYF

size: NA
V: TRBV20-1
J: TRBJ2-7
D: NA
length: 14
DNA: TGCAGTGCCAAGAACAGGGAAAGCTCCTACGAGCAGTACTTC
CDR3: CSAKNRESSYEQYF

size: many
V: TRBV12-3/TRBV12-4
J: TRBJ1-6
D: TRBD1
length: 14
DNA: TGTGCCAGCAGTTTCGGGACAGGGCGTTCACCCCTCCACTTT
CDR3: CASSFGTGRSPLHF